This T cell receptor beta chain originates from a study of shared clonotypes between healthy human individuals. Study-level information: Used for every donor were three CD4 naive, three CD4 memory, two CD8 naive and one CD8 memory plate.

Execution of the assay was at deep level. The protocol was immunoSEQ multiplex PCR, while the TCRdb copy is restricted to in-frame clones and leaves out a portion. The table includes over a million clones, around 97% detected once. Study outcomes and limitations: Owing to a small donor count, the genetic and exposure-history diversity represented was limited.

Remarks on this clone: The target antigen is unknown.

The ends lost 6 bases at V and 0 bases at J; junction bases unmatched: 4. CDR1 is KGHSH and CDR2 is LQKENI in the germline V gene. The CDR3 loop spans 16 amino acids. This TCR derives from a man aged 25 to 40 in good health. The chain employs TRBV18 and TRBJ2-6; 8 bases are shared with TRBD2. The material sequenced was naive CD4+ T cells sorted from blood. Subset denoted: CD45RA+ positively selected. CDR3 coding DNA: TGTGCCAGCTCGCCGGGGGGGAACTCTGGGGCCAACGTCCTGACTTTC. It specifies CASSPGGNSGANVLTF.